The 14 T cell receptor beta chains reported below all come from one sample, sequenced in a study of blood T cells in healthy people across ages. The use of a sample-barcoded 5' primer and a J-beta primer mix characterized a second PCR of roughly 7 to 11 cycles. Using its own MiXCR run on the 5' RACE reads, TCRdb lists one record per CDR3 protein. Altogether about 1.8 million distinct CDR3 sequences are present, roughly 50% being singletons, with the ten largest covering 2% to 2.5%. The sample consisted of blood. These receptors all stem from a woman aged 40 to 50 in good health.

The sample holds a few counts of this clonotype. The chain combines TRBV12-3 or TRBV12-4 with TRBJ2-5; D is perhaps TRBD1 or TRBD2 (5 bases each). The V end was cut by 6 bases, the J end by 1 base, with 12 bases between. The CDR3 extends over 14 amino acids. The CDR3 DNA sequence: TGTGCCAGCAGGGGGGAGACGATCCAAGAGACCCAGTACTTC. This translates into CASRGETIQETQYF.

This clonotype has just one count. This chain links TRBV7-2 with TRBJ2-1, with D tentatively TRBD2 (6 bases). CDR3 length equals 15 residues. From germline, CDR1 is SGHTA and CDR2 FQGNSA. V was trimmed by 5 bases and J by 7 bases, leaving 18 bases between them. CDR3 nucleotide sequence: TGTGCCAGCAGCGACGGACTACCAATAAAGAATGAGCAGTTCTTC. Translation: CASSDGLPIKNEQFF.

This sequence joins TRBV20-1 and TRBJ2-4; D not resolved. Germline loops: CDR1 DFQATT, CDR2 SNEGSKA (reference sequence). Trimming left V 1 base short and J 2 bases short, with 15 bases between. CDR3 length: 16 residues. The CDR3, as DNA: TGCAGTGCTAGAGTTCTCACCCAAAGGTCCAAAAACATTCAGTACTTC. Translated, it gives CSARVLTQRSKNIQYF.

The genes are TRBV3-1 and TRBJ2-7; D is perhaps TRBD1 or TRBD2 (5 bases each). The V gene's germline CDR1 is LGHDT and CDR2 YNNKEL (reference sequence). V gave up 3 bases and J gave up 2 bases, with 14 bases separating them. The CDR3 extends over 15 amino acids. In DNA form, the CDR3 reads TGTGCCAGCAGCCAGGTGGGGGTAAACGCCTACGAGCAGTACTTC. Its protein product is CASSQVGVNAYEQYF.

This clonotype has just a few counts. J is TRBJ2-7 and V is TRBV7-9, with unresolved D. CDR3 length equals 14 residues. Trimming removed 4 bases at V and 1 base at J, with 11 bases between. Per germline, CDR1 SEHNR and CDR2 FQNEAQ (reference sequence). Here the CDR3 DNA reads TGTGCCAGCAGCTCCGACACGCTATCCTACGAGCAGTACTTC. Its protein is CASSSDTLSYEQYF.

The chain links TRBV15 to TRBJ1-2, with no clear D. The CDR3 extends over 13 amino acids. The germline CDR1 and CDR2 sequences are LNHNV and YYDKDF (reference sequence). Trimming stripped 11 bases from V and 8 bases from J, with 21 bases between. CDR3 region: CAAGERGVWGYTF. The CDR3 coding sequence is TGTGCCGCCGGCGAGAGAGGCGTATGGGGCTACACCTTC.

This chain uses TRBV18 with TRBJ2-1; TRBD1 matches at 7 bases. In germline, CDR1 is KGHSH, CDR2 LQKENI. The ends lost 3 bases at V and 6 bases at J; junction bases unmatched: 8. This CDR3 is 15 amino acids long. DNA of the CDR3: TGTGCCAGCTCACCCATCCTGACAGGGTCCAATGAGCAGTTCTTC. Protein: CASSPILTGSNEQFF.

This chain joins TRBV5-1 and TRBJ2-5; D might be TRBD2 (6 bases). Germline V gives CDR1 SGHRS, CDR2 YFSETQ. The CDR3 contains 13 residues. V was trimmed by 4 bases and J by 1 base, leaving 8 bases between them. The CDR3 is CASSGGFQETQYF. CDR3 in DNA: TGCGCCAGCAGCGGAGGGTTCCAAGAGACCCAGTACTTC. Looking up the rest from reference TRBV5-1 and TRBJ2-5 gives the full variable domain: KAGVTQTPRYLIKTRGQQVTLSCSPISGHRSVSWYQQTPGQGLQFLFEYFSETQRNKGNFPGRFSGRQFSNSRSEMNVSTLELGDSALYLCASSGGFQETQYFGPGTRLLVL.

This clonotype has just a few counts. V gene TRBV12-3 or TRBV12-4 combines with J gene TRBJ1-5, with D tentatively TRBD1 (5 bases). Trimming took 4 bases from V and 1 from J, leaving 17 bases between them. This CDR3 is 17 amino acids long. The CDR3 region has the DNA TGTGCCAGCAGTTGGCAAGTGGGGGAGGGAAGCAATCAGCCCCAGCATTTT. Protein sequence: CASSWQVGEGSNQPQHF.

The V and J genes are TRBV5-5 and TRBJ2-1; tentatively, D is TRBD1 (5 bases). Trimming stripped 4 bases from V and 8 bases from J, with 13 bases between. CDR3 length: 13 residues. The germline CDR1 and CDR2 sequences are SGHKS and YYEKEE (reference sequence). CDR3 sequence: CASSPVDSHEQFF. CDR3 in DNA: TGTGCCAGCAGCCCAGTCGACAGTCATGAGCAGTTCTTC.

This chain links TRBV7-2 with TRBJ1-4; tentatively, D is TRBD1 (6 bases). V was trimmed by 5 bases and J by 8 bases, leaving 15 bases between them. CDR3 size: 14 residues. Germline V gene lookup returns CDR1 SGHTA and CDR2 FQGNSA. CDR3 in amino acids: CASSPPGEREKLFF. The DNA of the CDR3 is TGTGCCAGCAGCCCCCCAGGGGAGCGGGAAAAACTGTTTTTT.

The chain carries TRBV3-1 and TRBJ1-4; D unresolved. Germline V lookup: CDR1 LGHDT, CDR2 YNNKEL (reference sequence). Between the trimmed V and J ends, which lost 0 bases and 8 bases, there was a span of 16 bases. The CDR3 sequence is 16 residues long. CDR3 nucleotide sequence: TGTGCCAGCAGCCAAGATGCAGGACCGGACGACGAAAAACTGTTTTTT. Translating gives CASSQDAGPDDEKLFF.

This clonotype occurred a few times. CDR3 protein: CASSKYTDTQYF. The CDR3 DNA sequence: TGTGCCAGCAGCAAATACACAGATACGCAGTATTTT. The rearrangement joins TRBV7-2 to TRBJ2-3, with D uncertain. V was trimmed by 5 bases and J by 2 bases, leaving 5 bases between them. This CDR3 region has 12 residues. The germline gives CDR1 SGHTA, CDR2 FQGNSA.

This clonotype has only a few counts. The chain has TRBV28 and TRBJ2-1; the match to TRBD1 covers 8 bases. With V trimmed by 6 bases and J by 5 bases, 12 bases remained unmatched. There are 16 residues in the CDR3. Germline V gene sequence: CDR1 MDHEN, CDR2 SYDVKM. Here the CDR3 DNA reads TGTGCCAGCAGCTCCCCCGCGACAGGGGAAAACAATGAGCAGTTCTTC. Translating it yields CASSSPATGENNEQFF.